The subject of this entry is one T cell receptor beta chain. Its cognate antigen is unknown. The time point was: pretreatment peripheral blood. Using immunoSEQ multiplex PCR, the repertoire was profiled, and TCRdb retains in-frame clones only, with some absent. The table shows more than 55,000 clones, with about 81% occurring only once. This entry is derived from a study of PD-L1 blockade in urothelial cancer. From germline, CDR1 is SGHVS and CDR2 FNYEAQ. J gave up 3 bases and V 4 bases, and 4 bases lay outside the gene matches. The CDR3 spans 15 residues. Study-level findings and limits: By 3 weeks, tumor-associated blood clones had expanded more in durable-benefit patients.

The chain has TRBV7-6 and TRBJ2-3; 10 bases map to TRBD2. The receptor's source is a man aged 65-85 years with urothelial cancer. The sequencing here drew on PBMCs, taken around atezolizumab (anti-PD-L1) treatment. Here the CDR3 DNA reads TGTGCCAGCAGCTCCATGACTAGCGGGACAGATACGCAGTATTTT. Translating gives CASSSMTSGTDTQYF.